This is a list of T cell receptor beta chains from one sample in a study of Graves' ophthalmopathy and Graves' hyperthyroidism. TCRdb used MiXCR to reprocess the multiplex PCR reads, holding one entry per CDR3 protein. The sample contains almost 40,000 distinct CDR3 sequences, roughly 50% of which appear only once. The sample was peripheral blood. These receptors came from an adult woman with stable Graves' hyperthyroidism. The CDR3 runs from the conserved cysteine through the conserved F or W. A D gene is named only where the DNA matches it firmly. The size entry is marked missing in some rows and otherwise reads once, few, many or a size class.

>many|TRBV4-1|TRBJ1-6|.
TGCGTCAGCAGCCAAGCCTTCTCACCCCTCCACTTT
CVSSQAFSPLHF
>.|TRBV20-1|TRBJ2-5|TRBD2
TGCAGTGCTAGGGGACTAGCGGGCAGAGAGACCCAGTACTTC
CSARGLAGRETQYF
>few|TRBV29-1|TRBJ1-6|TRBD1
TGCAGCCTTGGGACAGGGTATTCACCCCTCCACTTT
CSLGTGYSPLHF
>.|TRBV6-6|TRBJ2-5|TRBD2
TGTGCCAGCAGCGGACTAGCGGGAGTTGGGGCCCAGTACTTC
CASSGLAGVGAQYF
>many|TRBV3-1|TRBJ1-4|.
TGTGCCAGCAGCCATATAGGGGCAGGAGAAAAACTGTTTTTT
CASSHIGAGEKLFF
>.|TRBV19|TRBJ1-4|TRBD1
TGTGCCTGTAGTTCGGACAGGTCCGTGACTAATGAGAAACTGTTTTTT
CACSSDRSVTNEKLFF
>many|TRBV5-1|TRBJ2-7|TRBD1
TGCGCCAGCAGCTTGCCTACAGGGGGGTCCGCCTCCTACGAGCAGTACTTC
CASSLPTGGSASYEQYF
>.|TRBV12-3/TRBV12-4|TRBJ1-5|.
TGTGCCAGCAGTTTGGCGGGTCGTCAAGAGACCCAGCATTTT
CASSLAGRQETQHF
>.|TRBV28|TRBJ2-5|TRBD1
TGTGCCAGCAGTTCGGACAGGGACGGCAGCCAAGAGACCCAGTACTTC
CASSSDRDGSQETQYF
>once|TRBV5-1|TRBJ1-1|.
TGCGCCAGCAGCCGGGCCGAGACCCCGAGCCTGAACACTGAAGCTTTCTTT
CASSRAETPSLNTEAFF
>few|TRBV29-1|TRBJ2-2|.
TGCAGCGTTGACAGGGCCAACACCGGGGAGCTGTTTTTT
CSVDRANTGELFF
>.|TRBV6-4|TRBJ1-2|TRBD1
TGTGCCAGCAGCCAAGATGGGACAGGTTTCTATGGCTACACCTTC
CASSQDGTGFYGYTF
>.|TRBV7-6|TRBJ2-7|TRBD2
TGTGCCAACAGCTTAGCGTCTAGCGGGCTAGCCTACGAGCAGTACTTC
CANSLASSGLAYEQYF
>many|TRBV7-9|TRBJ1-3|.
TGTGCCAGCAGCCGGGACATTACAGCAATCATCTCTGGAAACACCATATATTTT
CASSRDITAIISGNTIYF
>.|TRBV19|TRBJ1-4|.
TGCGCCAGCAGCCCGGTGCCGAGAAGACAGGATGAAAAACTGTTTTTT
CASSPVPRRQDEKLFF
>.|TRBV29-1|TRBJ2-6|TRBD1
TGCAGCCCCAGGGACAGGGGCTACACTGGGGCCAACGTCTTGACTTTC
CSPRDRGYTGANVLTF
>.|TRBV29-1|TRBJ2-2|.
TGCAGCGTTGGCCAAGATGGTGTAACCGGGGAGCTGTTTTTT
CSVGQDGVTGELFF
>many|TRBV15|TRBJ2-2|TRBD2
TGTGCCACCAGCAGAGACCCGGGGGGAGGAAGTGTAGGGGAGCTGTTTTTT
CATSRDPGGGSVGELFF
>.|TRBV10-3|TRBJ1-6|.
TGTGCCATCAGTGAGTCGAGAGGGAATTCACCCCTCCACTTT
CAISESRGNSPLHF
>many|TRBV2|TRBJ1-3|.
TGTGCCAGCAGTGGCGCTGATGGAAACACCATATATTTT
CASSGADGNTIYF
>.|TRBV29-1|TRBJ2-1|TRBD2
TGCAGCGTTACCCGGGGACTAGCGGGAGGGAATGAGCAGTTCTTC
CSVTRGLAGGNEQFF
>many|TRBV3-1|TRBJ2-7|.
TGTGCCAGCAGCCAAGGGTATGCTAGGAGCGAGCAGTACTTC
CASSQGYARSEQYF
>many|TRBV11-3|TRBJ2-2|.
TGTGCCAGCAGCCACCCCCCGGCAGGGCAGAACACCGGGGAGCTGTTTTTT
CASSHPPAGQNTGELFF